The 12 T cell receptor beta chains reported below all come from one sample, sequenced in a study of CD8+ T cells in alopecia areata. In each case, RNA was isolated and then reverse transcribed into cDNA as the sequencing template. This table comes from immunoSEQ multiplex PCR, and its TCRdb copy is limited to in-frame clones, with some not included. The sample carries 150,000 to 200,000 clones, less than 70% recorded once. As to treatment: oral pan-JAK inhibitor, 5-10 mg twice daily. Source: CD4+ T cells sorted from blood, taken at week 24, from a patient treated with tofacitinib. These receptors were taken from a human donor with alopecia areata.

This clone was seen a handful of times. In nucleotides, the CDR3 is TGTGCCAGCTCACGAAATACAGGCGACGAGCAGTACTTC. Protein: CASSRNTGDEQYF. The chain links TRBV18 to TRBJ2-7; tentatively, D is TRBD1 (5 bases). CDR1 is KGHSH and CDR2 is LQKENI in the germline V gene. Between the trimmed V and J ends, which lost 4 bases and 5 bases, there was a span of 12 bases. The CDR3 runs to 13 residues.

The J gene is TRBJ1-2, the V gene TRBV5-1, with D tentatively TRBD1 (5 bases). Germline assignment: CDR1 SGHRS and CDR2 YFSETQ. This CDR3 region has 14 residues. V was pared by 2 bases and J by 3 bases, with 11 bases between. The CDR3 region is CASSFTRAHYGYTF. The CDR3 DNA reads TGCGCCAGCAGCTTCACCAGGGCCCACTATGGCTACACCTTC. Drawing the rest from reference TRBV5-1 and TRBJ1-2, the complete variable domain is KAGVTQTPRYLIKTRGQQVTLSCSPISGHRSVSWYQQTPGQGLQFLFEYFSETQRNKGNFPGRFSGRQFSNSRSEMNVSTLELGDSALYLCASSFTRAHYGYTFGSGTRLTVV.

The J gene is TRBJ2-7, the V gene TRBV4-1; 9 nucleotides agree with TRBD1. This CDR3 has 14 amino acids. Trimming cost V 4 bases and J 2 bases; bases outside gene matches: 3. Germline V gives CDR1 MGHRA, CDR2 YSYEKL. The CDR3 is CASSPGQGTYEQYF. The CDR3 DNA sequence: TGCGCCAGCAGCCCCGGACAGGGGACCTACGAGCAGTACTTC.

The J gene is TRBJ2-7, the V gene TRBV4-1; TRBD1 agrees at 10 bases. This CDR3 is 17 amino acids long. Germline V gene data show CDR1 as MGHRA and CDR2 as YSYEKL. The trim removed 1 base at V and 6 bases at J, leaving 12 bases unmatched. The CDR3 sequence: CASSQALWTGGMFEQYF. CDR3 in DNA: TGCGCCAGCAGCCAAGCACTCTGGACAGGGGGTATGTTCGAGCAGTACTTC.

The J gene is TRBJ2-3, the V gene TRBV29-1; D is unclear. The germline gives CDR1 SQVTM, CDR2 ANQGSEA. The CDR3 is 12 residues long. V was pared by 5 bases and J by 0 bases, with 6 bases between. The chain's CDR3 is CSVSDSTDTQYF. The DNA of the CDR3 is TGCAGCGTTTCAGATAGCACAGATACGCAGTATTTT.

The chain uses TRBV2 and TRBJ2-3, with 8 bases matching TRBD2. This CDR3 region has 15 residues. J gave up 6 bases and V 4 bases, and 9 bases lay outside the gene matches. CDR1 is SNHLY and CDR2 is FYNNEI in the germline V gene. CDR3 sequence reads: CASSAGTSNLDTQYF. The CDR3 DNA follows: TGTGCCAGCAGTGCCGGGACTAGTAATCTTGATACGCAGTATTTT.

The CDR3 DNA reads as TGTGCCAGCAGCACCCAACGGATGGGACGGGACCCCTCTGGCTACACCTTC. It yields the protein CASSTQRMGRDPSGYTF. V usage is TRBV11-3 and J usage is TRBJ1-2, with D perhaps TRBD1 (5 bases). This CDR3 spans 17 amino acids. Looked up from germline, CDR1 is SGHNT and CDR2 is YENEEA. V shed 5 bases and J shed 7 bases, with 26 bases lying between them.

The chain recombines TRBV9 with TRBJ2-5; maybe TRBD2 (6 bases). The germline V and J ends were trimmed by 0 bases and 4 bases, with 10 bases remaining between them. The CDR3 sequence is 14 residues long. Looked up from germline, CDR1 is SGDLS and CDR2 is YYNGEE. CDR3 nucleotides: TGTGCCAGCAGCGTAGGGACTATACGAGAGACCCAGTACTTC. It is translated as CASSVGTIRETQYF.

V and J are TRBV30 and TRBJ1-2; no reliable D call. CDR1 is GTSNPN and CDR2 is SVGIG in the germline V gene (reference sequence). With 6 bases removed from V and 8 bases from J, the gap between germline ends came to 7 bases. The CDR3 length is 9 residues. This chain's CDR3 is CACNKGYTF. The CDR3 DNA follows: TGTGCCTGCAACAAGGGCTACACCTTC.

The rearrangement uses TRBV5-1 and TRBJ2-5; 7 nucleotides align to TRBD1. Trimming removed 0 bases from V and 2 bases from J; junction bases left unmatched: 10. Germline V CDR1 and CDR2: SGHRS, YFSETQ. This CDR3 is 17 amino acids long. Here the CDR3 DNA reads TGCGCCAGCAGCTTGGGGCCTGACAGGGACCGTCAAGAGACCCAGTACTTC. It is translated as CASSLGPDRDRQETQYF. Full variable domain (remainder filled in from reference TRBV5-1 and TRBJ2-5): KAGVTQTPRYLIKTRGQQVTLSCSPISGHRSVSWYQQTPGQGLQFLFEYFSETQRNKGNFPGRFSGRQFSNSRSEMNVSTLELGDSALYLCASSLGPDRDRQETQYFGPGTRLLVL.

The V call is TRBV30, the J call TRBJ1-2; D is uncertain. The ends were cut back, 3 bases at V and 8 bases at J, with 22 bases in the middle. This CDR3 has 15 amino acids. The germline V gene encodes CDR1 GTSNPN and CDR2 SVGIG (reference sequence). The CDR3 coding sequence is TGTGCCTGGAGCCATATAGCGGGCCTCCCGGGAGGCTACACCTTC. Translation: CAWSHIAGLPGGYTF.

This clone was picked up a small number of times. The rearrangement uses TRBV5-4 and TRBJ2-7; 10 positions match TRBD2. The length of the CDR3 is 15 residues. CDR1 and CDR2 from the germline V gene are SGHNT and YYREEE (reference sequence). V dropped 4 bases and J dropped 5; count of bases not matched to a gene: 9. The CDR3 is CASSQQRGGTDEQYF. The CDR3 nucleotides read TGTGCCAGCAGCCAGCAGCGGGGGGGAACCGACGAGCAGTACTTC.